The 20 T cell receptor beta chains below were found in one sample sequenced in a study of blood T cell repertoires in COVID-19. Some clones are missing from TCRdb's copy, which holds only in-frame ones; the method was immunoSEQ multiplex PCR. Among roughly 250,000 clones, about 88% were seen once, and the ten largest hold approximately 2.1%. What was sequenced was peripheral blood. The receptors originated from a woman aged 35 to 49 who had recovered from COVID-19.

V usage is TRBV24-1 and J usage is TRBJ2-3; D unclear. In germline, CDR1 is KGHDR, CDR2 SFDVKD. The CDR3 runs to 12 residues. The ends were cut back, 2 bases at V and 5 bases at J, with 4 bases in the middle. CDR3 bases: TGTGCCACCAGTGATTGGCAAGATACGCAGTATTTT. This gives the protein CATSDWQDTQYF.

This clone was seen more than once but under ten times. J is TRBJ1-3 and V is TRBV14, with no clear D. The CDR3 is 15 residues long. The V end was cut by 4 bases, the J end by 4 bases, with 14 bases between. CDR1 is SGHDN and CDR2 is FVKESK in the germline V gene. CDR3 sequence: CASSLTTGRGNTIYF. CDR3 DNA: TGTGCCAGCAGCCTGACTACGGGGAGAGGAAACACCATATATTTT. The full variable domain, with the rest looked up from reference TRBV14 and TRBJ1-3, is EAGVTQFPSHSVIEKGQTVTLRCDPISGHDNLYWYRRVMGKEIKFLLHFVKESKQDESGMPNNRFLAERTGGTYSTLKVQPAELEDSGVYFCASSLTTGRGNTIYFGEGSWLTVV.

This clone was found a few times. The genes are TRBV4-1 and TRBJ1-1; D might be TRBD1 (5 bases). This CDR3 is 22 amino acids long. The V end was cut by 0 bases, the J end by 1 base, with 30 bases between. CDR1 MGHRA and CDR2 YSYEKL come from the germline V gene. CDR3 coding DNA: TGCGCCAGCAGCCAAGACGAGGGAGGGCAGGGTTTAATTCAGGTGAGGAACACTGAAGCTTTCTTT. It codes for CASSQDEGGQGLIQVRNTEAFF.

The chain joins TRBV7-2 to TRBJ1-5; 7 bases align to TRBD1. J gave up 5 bases and V 5 bases, and 15 bases lay outside the gene matches. CDR1 and CDR2 (germline): SGHTA, FQGNSA. The CDR3 loop spans 17 amino acids. The CDR3 DNA is TGTGCCAGCAGCCTTTACCGAGGGGGCCTCGTTGATCAGCCCCAGCATTTT. Protein sequence: CASSLYRGGLVDQPQHF.

V is TRBV18 and J is TRBJ2-7; 7 nucleotides align to TRBD1. CDR1 and CDR2 (germline): KGHSH, LQKENI. V shed 1 base, J shed 6 bases, and the junction held 6 bases outside the gene matches. This CDR3 has 14 residues. CDR3 amino acids: CASSPQGAELEQYF. CDR3 DNA: TGTGCCAGCTCACCACAGGGGGCGGAGCTCGAGCAGTACTTC.

The gene calls are TRBV7-8 and TRBJ2-3; D possibly corresponds to TRBD2 (7 bases). Trimming took 5 bases from V and 2 from J, leaving 14 bases between them. Germline CDR1 SGHVS, CDR2 FQNEAQ. This CDR3 is built from 15 residues. The CDR3 sequence is CASSVFGGPTDTQYF. The CDR3 nucleotides are TGTGCCAGCAGCGTCTTCGGGGGGCCCACAGATACGCAGTATTTT.

This clone was seen once. The J gene is TRBJ1-3, the V gene TRBV19, with a tentative D call TRBD1 (6 bases). V lost 3 bases to trimming and J lost 2 bases, with 8 bases between them. Germline V gene sequence: CDR1 LNHDA, CDR2 SQIVND (reference sequence). The CDR3 totals 14 residues. The CDR3 bases are TGTGCCAGTAGTATCCAGGGGCCTGGAAACACCATATATTTT. Its protein product is CASSIQGPGNTIYF.

This clone showed up just once. The J gene is TRBJ1-6, the V gene TRBV18; D is possibly TRBD1 (5 bases). The CDR3 is made up of 17 amino acids. Trimming removed 3 bases at V and 7 bases at J, with 19 bases between. Germline V CDR1 and CDR2: KGHSH, LQKENI. The CDR3 is CASSPIRVDRNNSPLHF. The CDR3 DNA is TGTGCCAGCTCACCCATCCGGGTCGACAGAAACAATTCACCCCTCCACTTT.

V usage is TRBV19 and J usage is TRBJ2-7; D is perhaps TRBD2 (5 bases). V was clipped by 5 bases and J by 4 bases, with 30 bases between them. The germline CDR1 and CDR2 sequences are LNHDA and SQIVND (reference sequence). This CDR3 contains 19 residues. The CDR3 is CASSVRGPGSLGVRYEQYF. Here the CDR3 DNA reads TGTGCCAGTAGTGTCAGAGGGCCAGGATCCCTTGGGGTGCGATACGAGCAGTACTTC.

The V call is TRBV10-1, the J call TRBJ2-5, with D perhaps matching TRBD2 (7 bases). CDR1 is WNHNN, CDR2 SYGVQD, per germline (reference sequence). The CDR3 consists of 14 residues. Deletions cut 8 bases from V and 2 bases from J, with 15 bases between. CDR3 nucleotide sequence: TGCGCCAGCGTGGGGGGGCGCGGGCAAGAGACCCAGTACTTC. Its protein product is CASVGGRGQETQYF.

The chain combines TRBV28 with TRBJ1-2; 7 nucleotides agree with TRBD1. The CDR3 is 13 residues long. The junction had 6 bases not matched to a gene; V was cut back by 3 bases and J by 8 bases. Germline CDR1 and CDR2: MDHEN and SYDVKM. The CDR3 sequence: CASSFRGLGGYTF. The CDR3 DNA follows: TGTGCCAGCAGTTTTAGGGGGCTTGGGGGCTACACCTTC.

The V call is TRBV12-5, the J call TRBJ2-1, with 13 bases identical to TRBD2. The germline V gene encodes CDR1 LGHNT and CDR2 FRNRAP. This CDR3 has 17 residues. V lost 2 bases, J lost 7 bases, and 8 bases stayed unmatched. The chain's CDR3 is CASGLLTGTSGVNEQFF. Here the CDR3 DNA reads TGTGCTAGTGGTTTGCTCACCGGGACTAGCGGGGTGAATGAGCAGTTCTTC.

The chain combines TRBV19 with TRBJ2-1, with a weak D call TRBD1 (5 bases). Germline values: CDR1 LNHDA, CDR2 SQIVND (reference sequence). Trimming pared 2 bases from V and 6 bases from J, leaving 20 bases between. The CDR3 sequence is 17 residues long. CDR3 nucleotides: TGTGCCAGTAGTATAAACCCCTCCGACCCTAGGGGCAATGAGCAGTTCTTC. This sequence encodes CASSINPSDPRGNEQFF. The complete variable domain, with remaining parts taken from reference TRBV19 and TRBJ2-1, reads DGGITQSPKYLFRKEGQNVTLSCEQNLNHDAMYWYRQDPGQGLRLIYYSQIVNDFQKGDIAEGYSVSREKKESFPLTVTSAQKNPTAFYLCASSINPSDPRGNEQFFGPGTRLTVL.

The chain joins TRBV5-1 to TRBJ2-5; weak D call: TRBD1 (6 bases). The CDR3 runs 13 residues. V was shortened by 2 bases and J by 5 bases, with 10 bases between the two germline ends. Per germline, CDR1 SGHRS and CDR2 YFSETQ. The CDR3 here is CASSFQGPETQYF. The CDR3 coding sequence is TGCGCCAGCAGCTTCCAGGGGCCGGAGACCCAGTACTTC.

The V and J genes are TRBV15 and TRBJ2-7; D may be TRBD1 (6 bases). Trimming pared 3 bases from V and 5 bases from J, leaving 20 bases between. This CDR3 region has 16 residues. Germline V gene data show CDR1 as LNHNV and CDR2 as YYDKDF (reference sequence). Written as DNA, the CDR3 is TGTGCCACCAGCAGCTATGGGGCAGGGGTGAGGGACGAGCAGTACTTC. Translating it yields CATSSYGAGVRDEQYF.

There are a few counts of this clone. V gene TRBV6-5 combines with J gene TRBJ2-2; 10 bases match TRBD1. Germline CDR1 MNHEY, CDR2 SVGAGI. With 8 bases clipped from V and 2 bases from J, the junction kept 2 bases outside the gene matches. The CDR3 is made up of 14 amino acids. The CDR3 is CASDRGQNTGELFF. DNA of the CDR3: TGTGCCAGCGACAGGGGGCAAAACACCGGGGAGCTGTTTTTT.

The V gene is TRBV19, the J gene TRBJ2-7; TRBD1 aligns across 7 bases. The CDR3 has 13 residues. The V segment lost 3 bases and the J segment 6 bases; nucleotides outside the gene matches: 5. Germline V CDR1 and CDR2: LNHDA, SQIVND (reference sequence). For the CDR3, the DNA is TGTGCCAGTAGTATCCAGACAGGGAGCGAGCAGTACTTC. Translating gives CASSIQTGSEQYF.

CDR3 region: CASSPGYEAFF. CDR3 sequence (DNA): TGTGCCAGCAGTCCAGGGTATGAAGCTTTCTTT. The chain joins TRBV12-3 or TRBV12-4 to TRBJ1-1; D perhaps matches TRBD1 (5 bases). This CDR3 comprises 11 residues. Trimming shortened V by 5 bases and J by 7 bases, and 8 bases separated the two germline ends.

In its sample, this clone was seen a few times. The V and J genes are TRBV7-9 and TRBJ2-7; possibly TRBD1 for D (6 bases). V shed 4 bases and J shed 4 bases, with 14 bases lying between them. CDR1 is SEHNR and CDR2 is FQNEAQ in the germline V gene (reference sequence). This CDR3 contains 14 residues. The CDR3 nucleotides are TGTGCCAGCAGCTCGACGACAGGTTCGTACGAGCAGTACTTC. This codes for CASSSTTGSYEQYF.

The CDR3 DNA reads as TGTGCCAGCAGCCAAGACGAGCGGGGGTCCAGCACAGATACGCAGTATTTT. Amino acids: CASSQDERGSSTDTQYF. The chain employs TRBV4-2 and TRBJ2-3; 8 positions agree with TRBD2. V lost 0 bases, J lost 0 bases, and 5 bases stayed unmatched. The CDR3 sequence is 17 residues long. Germline-derived CDR1 and CDR2 are LGHNA and YNFKEQ.